The present T cell receptor (beta chain) was sequenced within a study of blood T cell repertoires in COVID-19. Study background: Collection of acute and convalescent COVID-19 samples took place in the United States, Italy and Spain. The cDNA or gDNA used as material had been derived from T cells, B-cell-depleted T cells, or PBMCs.

The CDR3 consists of 13 residues. Trimming stripped 0 bases from V and 7 bases from J, with 9 bases between. Germline V gene lookup returns CDR1 SGHNT and CDR2 YENEEA. As originally analysed: Estimation of nucleated cell counts relied on the amplification of reference gene primers. Sequencing used immunoSEQ multiplex PCR; TCRdb keeps in-frame clones, though not all of them. Clone size and V and J calls were adopted from that table, with D and trimming inferred from the DNA. The sample lists about 120,000 clones; roughly 83% were seen once. The clonotype was recovered from a woman of 80 years or more with acute or convalescent COVID-19. Sequences were obtained from peripheral blood. The V call is TRBV11-3, the J call TRBJ1-1; D is unclear. CDR3 amino acids: CASSLDHGDEAFF. CDR3 DNA: TGTGCCAGCAGCTTAGATCACGGGGATGAAGCTTTCTTT.